The clone carrying this TCR beta chain was observed a single time. The data belong to a study of blood T cell repertoires in COVID-19. Method: immunoSEQ multiplex PCR; TCRdb's copy keeps in-frame clones and lacks some. The table has more than 95,000 clones, roughly 91% seen once; the top ten hold approximately 5.1%. This CDR3 comprises 14 residues. The V gene lost 5 bases and the J gene lost 4 bases, with 14 bases spanning the gap. Germline values: CDR1 SGHTA, CDR2 FQGNSA. The receptor's source is a human donor in a cohort sampled during active COVID-19. The sequenced sample was peripheral blood. V gene TRBV7-2 combines with J gene TRBJ1-1, with D maybe TRBD1 (6 bases). CDR3 nucleotide sequence: TGTGCCAGCAGCAGTTCTTACAGGGTCACTGAAGCTTTCTTT. Translating gives CASSSSYRVTEAFF.